A selection of T cell receptor beta chains follows, all from one sample in a study of blood T cells in healthy people across ages. TCRdb fed the 5' RACE reads into MiXCR, producing one record per CDR3 protein. Among 1.5 million to 2 million distinct CDR3 sequences, 49% were seen once, and the ten largest hold over 2%. Sequencing used blood. These receptor sequences come from a woman aged 40 to 50 in good health. CDR3s include the opening cysteine and the closing phenylalanine or tryptophan. A D gene is named only where the DNA matches it firmly. Size is omitted from some rows. Given values are once, few, many or a class for expanded clones.

TRBJ2-5 | TRBV14 | NA | NA | 14 | CASRPDSLQETQYF | TGTGCCAGCAGACCGGACAGCCTACAAGAGACCCAGTACTTC
TRBJ2-3 | TRBV7-7 | NA | NA | 16 | CASSSGGGSGGDTQYF | TGTGCTAGCAGCTCCGGAGGCGGGTCAGGAGGGGATACGCAGTATTTT
TRBJ1-6 | TRBV20-1 | NA | NA | 14 | CSANGRWENSPLHF | TGCAGTGCTAACGGACGGTGGGAGAATTCACCCCTCCACTTT
TRBJ1-1 | TRBV5-1 | NA | NA | 15 | CASSLDPALNTEAFF | TGCGCCAGCAGCTTGGACCCAGCGTTGAACACTGAAGCTTTCTTT
TRBJ2-7 | TRBV29-1 | NA | few | 11 | CSAGTGNEQYF | TGCAGCGCCGGTACAGGGAACGAGCAGTACTTC
TRBJ2-5 | TRBV20-1 | NA | few | 13 | CSVTRGFQETQYF | TGCAGTGTTACCAGGGGATTCCAAGAGACCCAGTACTTC
TRBJ1-1 | TRBV19 | NA | NA | 11 | CASRWGTEAFF | TGTGCCAGTAGGTGGGGGACTGAAGCTTTCTTT
TRBJ2-7 | TRBV15 | NA | few | 14 | CATSRATVSYEQYF | TGTGCCACCAGCAGAGCCACAGTATCCTACGAGCAGTACTTC
TRBJ2-5 | TRBV2 | NA | few | 14 | CASSAGAYQETQYF | TGTGCCAGCAGTGCGGGGGCGTACCAAGAGACCCAGTACTTC
TRBJ1-1 | TRBV7-9 | NA | NA | 13 | CASSLETGAEAFF | TGTGCCAGCAGCTTAGAAACAGGAGCTGAAGCTTTCTTT
TRBJ2-3 | TRBV9 | NA | NA | 14 | CASSVAGATDTQYF | TGTGCCAGCAGCGTAGCCGGGGCCACAGATACGCAGTATTTT
TRBJ2-1 | TRBV12-3/TRBV12-4 | NA | NA | 12 | CASSKTPETQFF | TGTGCCAGCAGTAAAACGCCGGAGACCCAGTTCTTC
TRBJ2-1 | TRBV2 | TRBD2 | few | 16 | CASSDKRGGIYNEQFF | TGTGCCAGCAGCGATAAGCGGGGGGGAATCTACAATGAGCAGTTCTTC
TRBJ2-5 | TRBV7-2 | NA | NA | 14 | CASSPPSRKETQYF | TGTGCCAGCAGCCCGCCTTCACGGAAAGAGACCCAGTACTTC
TRBJ1-3 | TRBV12-3/TRBV12-4 | NA | NA | 15 | CASSFSQGLGNTIYF | TGTGCCAGCAGTTTCAGTCAAGGCTTAGGAAACACCATATATTTT
TRBJ2-5 | TRBV4-1 | NA | NA | 17 | CASSQGLAGLSQETQYF | TGCGCCAGCAGCCAAGGTCTGGCAGGCCTCTCCCAAGAGACCCAGTACTTC
TRBJ1-5 | TRBV4-3 | NA | few | 14 | CASSQSYSNQPQHF | TGCGCCAGCAGCCAATCTTATAGCAATCAGCCCCAGCATTTT
TRBJ2-7 | TRBV28 | TRBD1 | NA | 15 | CASSLNSGGSYEQYF | TGTGCCAGCAGTCTGAACTCAGGGGGCTCCTACGAGCAGTACTTC
TRBJ2-7 | TRBV27 | TRBD1 | NA | 15 | CASSLVGQMTYEQYF | TGTGCCAGCAGTTTAGTGGGACAGATGACCTACGAGCAGTACTTC
TRBJ2-6 | TRBV27 | NA | few | 17 | CASSAGKRVSGANVLTF | TGTGCCAGCAGTGCCGGGAAGAGAGTCTCTGGGGCCAACGTCCTGACTTTC
TRBJ2-1 | TRBV27 | NA | NA | 18 | CASSPAGAFDSSYNEQFF | TGTGCCAGCAGTCCCGCCGGGGCGTTCGATAGCTCCTACAATGAGCAGTTCTTC
TRBJ2-7 | TRBV20-1 | NA | few | 11 | CSARVTERQYF | TGCAGTGCTAGAGTAACGGAAAGACAGTACTTC
TRBJ1-2 | TRBV12-3/TRBV12-4 | NA | NA | 15 | CASTVGSRSLYGYTF | TGTGCCAGCACCGTGGGGTCTCGGAGTCTCTATGGCTACACCTTC
TRBJ2-7 | TRBV28 | TRBD1 | NA | 14 | CASRWDRVPYEQYF | TGTGCCAGCAGATGGGACAGGGTCCCCTACGAGCAGTACTTC
TRBJ2-1 | TRBV5-1 | NA | NA | 14 | CASSSRQGGTEQFF | TGCGCCAGCAGCTCGCGCCAAGGGGGAACCGAGCAGTTCTTC
TRBJ2-3 | TRBV7-9 | TRBD1 | NA | 14 | CASSSRDRADTQYF | TGTGCCAGCAGCTCCCGGGACAGGGCAGATACGCAGTATTTT
TRBJ2-5 | TRBV20-1 | NA | NA | 15 | CSARGRLLAGETQYF | TGCAGTGCTAGAGGACGCCTACTAGCCGGGGAGACCCAGTACTTC
TRBJ2-5 | TRBV6-5 | TRBD2 | few | 18 | CASSYSGLAGGSGETQYF | TGTGCCAGCAGTTACTCGGGACTAGCGGGGGGCTCCGGGGAGACCCAGTACTTC
TRBJ2-1 | TRBV27 | NA | once | 17 | CASSLSLRTAGVGEQFF | TGTGCCAGCAGTTTATCGCTCAGGACTGCCGGGGTGGGTGAGCAGTTCTTC
TRBJ2-5 | TRBV20-1 | NA | NA | 14 | CSARVEGNLETQYF | TGCAGTGCTAGGGTTGAGGGGAATCTGGAGACCCAGTACTTC
TRBJ2-1 | TRBV12-3/TRBV12-4 | NA | few | 16 | CASSLGSSLGVDEQFF | TGTGCCAGCAGTTTAGGGTCCAGTCTGGGCGTCGATGAGCAGTTCTTC
TRBJ2-5 | TRBV20-1 | NA | NA | 14 | CSATLTGGPETRYF | TGCAGTGCAACGCTTACCGGGGGCCCGGAGACCCGGTACTTC
TRBJ2-7 | TRBV25-1 | TRBD1 | few | 15 | CASSESGQGAYEQYF | TGTGCCAGCAGTGAATCGGGACAGGGGGCCTACGAGCAGTACTTC
TRBJ2-3 | TRBV12-3/TRBV12-4 | NA | many | 15 | CASSLAGGNTDTQYF | TGTGCCAGCAGTTTAGCGGGGGGTAACACAGATACGCAGTATTTT
TRBJ2-3 | TRBV7-9 | NA | NA | 13 | CASSDIGSDTQYF | TGTGCCAGCAGCGATATAGGAAGTGATACGCAGTATTTT
TRBJ1-2 | TRBV7-2 | TRBD1 | NA | 11 | CATGQGAGYTF | TGTGCCACCGGACAGGGGGCTGGCTACACCTTC
TRBJ1-1 | TRBV20-1 | NA | NA | 15 | CSARVRDLGDTEAFF | TGCAGTGCTAGAGTACGGGACTTAGGCGACACTGAAGCTTTCTTT
TRBJ2-5 | TRBV4-2 | TRBD1 | NA | 16 | CASSQARQGGGETQYF | TGTGCCAGCAGCCAAGCCCGACAGGGGGGAGGAGAGACCCAGTACTTC
TRBJ2-1 | TRBV6-2/TRBV6-3 | NA | few | 15 | CASSALIRWDNEQFF | TGTGCCAGCAGTGCATTAATCCGGTGGGACAATGAGCAGTTCTTC
TRBJ2-1 | TRBV4-3 | NA | NA | 17 | CASSQDISETGYNEQFF | TGCGCCAGCAGCCAAGATATAAGCGAGACGGGCTACAATGAGCAGTTCTTC
TRBJ1-2 | TRBV6-1 | NA | NA | 13 | CASTQGGGYGYTF | TGTGCCAGCACCCAGGGAGGCGGCTATGGCTACACCTTC
TRBJ2-6 | TRBV7-8 | NA | NA | 18 | CASSLSSAGGSGANVLTF | TGTGCCAGCAGCTTATCGAGTGCAGGGGGGTCTGGGGCCAACGTCCTGACTTTC
TRBJ2-7 | TRBV6-5 | NA | once | 14 | CASRSRGPSYEQYF | TGTGCCAGCAGGTCCCGGGGACCGAGCTACGAGCAGTACTTC
TRBJ2-1 | TRBV2 | TRBD2 | few | 18 | CARSLGLAGGRSYNEQFF | TGTGCCAGAAGTTTGGGACTAGCGGGGGGGAGGTCCTACAATGAGCAGTTCTTC
TRBJ2-7 | TRBV10-3 | NA | few | 15 | CAISGSFRESHEQYF | TGTGCCATCAGTGGTTCATTCAGGGAGTCCCACGAGCAGTACTTC
TRBJ1-1 | TRBV6-5 | NA | NA | 12 | CASSPTRGEAFF | TGTGCCAGCAGTCCAACGAGGGGGGAAGCTTTCTTT
TRBJ2-1 | TRBV20-1 | TRBD2 | NA | 14 | CSASSGGTYYEQFF | TGCAGTGCTAGTAGCGGGGGGACTTATTATGAGCAGTTCTTC
TRBJ1-2 | TRBV3-1 | TRBD1 | NA | 15 | CASSHNTGGATGYTF | TGTGCCAGCAGCCATAACACAGGGGGCGCAACTGGCTACACCTTC